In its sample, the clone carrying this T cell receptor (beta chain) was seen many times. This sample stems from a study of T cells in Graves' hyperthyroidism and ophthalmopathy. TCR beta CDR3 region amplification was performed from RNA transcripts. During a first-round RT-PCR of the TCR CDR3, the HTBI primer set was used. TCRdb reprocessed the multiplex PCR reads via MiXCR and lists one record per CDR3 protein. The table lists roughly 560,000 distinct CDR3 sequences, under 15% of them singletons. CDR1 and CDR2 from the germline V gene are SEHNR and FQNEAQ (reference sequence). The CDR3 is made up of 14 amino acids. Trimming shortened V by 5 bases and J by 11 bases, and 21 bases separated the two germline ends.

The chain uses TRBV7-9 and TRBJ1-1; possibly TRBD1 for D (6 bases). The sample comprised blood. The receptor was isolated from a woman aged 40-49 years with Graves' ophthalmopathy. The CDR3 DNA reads TGTGCCAGCAGCGGAGGACAGCAGATGTTACGGGCTTTCTTT. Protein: CASSGGQQMLRAFF.